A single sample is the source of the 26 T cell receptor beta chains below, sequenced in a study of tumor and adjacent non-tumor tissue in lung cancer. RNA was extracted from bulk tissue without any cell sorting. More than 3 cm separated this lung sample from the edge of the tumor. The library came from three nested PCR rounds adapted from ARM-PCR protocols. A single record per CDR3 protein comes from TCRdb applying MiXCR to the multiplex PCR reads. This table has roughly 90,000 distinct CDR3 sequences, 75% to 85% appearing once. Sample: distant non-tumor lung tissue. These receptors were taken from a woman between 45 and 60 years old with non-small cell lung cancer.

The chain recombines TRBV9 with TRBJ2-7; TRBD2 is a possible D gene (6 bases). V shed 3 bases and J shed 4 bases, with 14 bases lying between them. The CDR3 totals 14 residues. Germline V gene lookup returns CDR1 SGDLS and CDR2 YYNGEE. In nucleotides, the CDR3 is TGTGCCAGCAGCGAGTGGGGGGAAGGGTACGAGCAGTACTTC. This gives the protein CASSEWGEGYEQYF.

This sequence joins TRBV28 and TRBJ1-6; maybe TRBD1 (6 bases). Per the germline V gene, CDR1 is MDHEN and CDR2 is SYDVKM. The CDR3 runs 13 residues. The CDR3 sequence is CASSLSGAVNLHF. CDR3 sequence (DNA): TGTGCGAGTAGTTTGTCGGGGGCGGTTAACCTCCACTTT. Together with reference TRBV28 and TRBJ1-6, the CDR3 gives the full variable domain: DVKVTQSSRYLVKRTGEKVFLECVQDMDHENMFWYRQDPGLGLRLIYFSYDVKMKEKGDIPEGYSVSREKKERFSLILESASTNQTSMYLCASSLSGAVNLHFGNGTRLTVT.

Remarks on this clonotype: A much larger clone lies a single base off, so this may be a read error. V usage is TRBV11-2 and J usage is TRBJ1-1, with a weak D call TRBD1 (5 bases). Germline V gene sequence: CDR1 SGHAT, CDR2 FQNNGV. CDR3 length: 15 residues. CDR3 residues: CASSLGRGVNSEAFF. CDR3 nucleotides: TGTGCCAGCAGCTTAGGAAGAGGGGTGAACTCTGAAGCTTTCTTT.

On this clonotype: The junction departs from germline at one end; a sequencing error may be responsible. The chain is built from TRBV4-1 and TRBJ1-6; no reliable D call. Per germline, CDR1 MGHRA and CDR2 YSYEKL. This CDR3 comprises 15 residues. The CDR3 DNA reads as TGCGCCAGCAGCCATCCGGAGGATAATAATACACCCCTCCACTTT. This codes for CASSHPEDNNTPLHF.

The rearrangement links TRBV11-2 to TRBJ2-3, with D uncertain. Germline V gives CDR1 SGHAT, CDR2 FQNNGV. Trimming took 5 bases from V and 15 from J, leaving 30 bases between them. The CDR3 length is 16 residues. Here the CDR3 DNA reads TGTGCCAGCAGCCAGGTGGGTTACCCGCTTCCAGATATGCAATATTTT. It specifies CASSQVGYPLPDMQYF. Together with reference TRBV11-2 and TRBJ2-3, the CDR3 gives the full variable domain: EAGVAQSPRYKIIEKRQSVAFWCNPISGHATLYWYQQILGQGPKLLIQFQNNGVVDDSQLPKDRFSAERLKGVDSTLKIQPAKLEDSAVYLCASSQVGYPLPDMQYFGPGTRLTVL.

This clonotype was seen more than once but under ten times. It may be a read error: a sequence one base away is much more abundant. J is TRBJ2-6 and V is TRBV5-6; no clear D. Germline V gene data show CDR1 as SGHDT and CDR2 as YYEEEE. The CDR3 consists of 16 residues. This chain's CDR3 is CASSLWWRSGVNVLTF. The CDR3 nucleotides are TGTGCCAGCAGCTTGTGGTGGCGGTCTGGGGTCAACGTCCTGACTTTC. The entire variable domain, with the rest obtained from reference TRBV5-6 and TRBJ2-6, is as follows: DAGVTQSPTHLIKTRGQQVTLRCSPKSGHDTVSWYQQALGQGPQFIFQYYEEEERQRGNFPDRFSGHQFPNYSSELNVNALLLGDSALYLCASSLWWRSGVNVLTFGAGSRLTVL.

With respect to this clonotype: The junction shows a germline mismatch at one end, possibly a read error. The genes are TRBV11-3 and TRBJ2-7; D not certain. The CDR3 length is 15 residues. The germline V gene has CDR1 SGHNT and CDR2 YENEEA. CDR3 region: CTSSSLEGVECEQYF. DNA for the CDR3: TGTACCAGCAGCTCCCTTGAAGGAGTGGAGTGCGAGCAGTACTTC.

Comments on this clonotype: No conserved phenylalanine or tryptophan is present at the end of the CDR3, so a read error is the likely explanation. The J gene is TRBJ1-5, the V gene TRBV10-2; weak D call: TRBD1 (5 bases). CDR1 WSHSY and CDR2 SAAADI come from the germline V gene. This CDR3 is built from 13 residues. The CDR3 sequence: CSSLQASNQPQHS. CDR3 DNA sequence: TGCTCCAGCTTACAGGCGAGCAATCAGCCCCAGCATTCT.

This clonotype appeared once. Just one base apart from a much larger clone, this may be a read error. The CDR3 DNA is TGTGCCTGGAGGGCCGGCAGGACCTACTATGGCTACACCTTC. It translates to CAWRAGRTYYGYTF. The chain couples TRBV30 to TRBJ1-2; D is unclear. Germline CDR1 is GTSNPN and CDR2 is SVGIG (reference sequence). Trimming shortened V by 3 bases and J by 3 bases, and 14 bases separated the two germline ends. CDR3 size: 14 residues.

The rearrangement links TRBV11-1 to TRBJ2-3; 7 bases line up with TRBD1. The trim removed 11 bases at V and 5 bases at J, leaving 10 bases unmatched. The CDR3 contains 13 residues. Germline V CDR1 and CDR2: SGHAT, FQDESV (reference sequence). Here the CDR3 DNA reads TGTGCCCTCAGCATAGACAGGGAAGATACGCAGTATTTT. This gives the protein CALSIDREDTQYF.

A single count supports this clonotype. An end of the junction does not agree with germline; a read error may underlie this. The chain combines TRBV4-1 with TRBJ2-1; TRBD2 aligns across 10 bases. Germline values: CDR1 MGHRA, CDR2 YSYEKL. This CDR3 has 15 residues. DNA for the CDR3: TGCACCAGTAGCCAAGGCCTAGCGGGAGTAAATGAGCAGTTCTTC. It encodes CTSSQGLAGVNEQFF.

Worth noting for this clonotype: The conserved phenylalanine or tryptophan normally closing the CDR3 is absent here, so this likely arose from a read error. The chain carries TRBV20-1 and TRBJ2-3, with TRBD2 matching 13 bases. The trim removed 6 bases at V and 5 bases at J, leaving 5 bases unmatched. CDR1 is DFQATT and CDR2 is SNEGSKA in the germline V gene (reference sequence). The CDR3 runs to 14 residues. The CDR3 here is CSARTSGRGDTQYY. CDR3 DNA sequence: TGCAGTGCCAGGACTAGCGGGAGAGGAGATACGCAGTATTAT.

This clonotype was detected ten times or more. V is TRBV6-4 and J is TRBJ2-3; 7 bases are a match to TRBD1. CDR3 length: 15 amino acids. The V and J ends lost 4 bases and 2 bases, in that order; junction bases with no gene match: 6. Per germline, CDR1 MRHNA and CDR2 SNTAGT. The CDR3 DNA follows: TGTGCCAGCAGTGGCAGGGGGAGCCCCACAGATACGCAGTATTTT. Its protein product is CASSGRGSPTDTQYF.

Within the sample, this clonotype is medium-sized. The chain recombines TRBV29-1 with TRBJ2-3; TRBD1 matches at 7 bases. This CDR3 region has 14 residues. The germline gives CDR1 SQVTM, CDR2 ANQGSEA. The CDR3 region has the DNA TGCAGTGCCATACTGACAGGGCCCACAGATACGCAGTATTTT. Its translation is CSAILTGPTDTQYF.

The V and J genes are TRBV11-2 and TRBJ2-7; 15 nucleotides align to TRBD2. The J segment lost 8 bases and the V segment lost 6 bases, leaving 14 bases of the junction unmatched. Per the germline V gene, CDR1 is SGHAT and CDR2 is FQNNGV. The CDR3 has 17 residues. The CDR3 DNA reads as TGTGCCAGCAGTCCCCGGACTAGCGGGAGGGTATTGTGGAAGCAGTACGTC. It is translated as CASSPRTSGRVLWKQYV.

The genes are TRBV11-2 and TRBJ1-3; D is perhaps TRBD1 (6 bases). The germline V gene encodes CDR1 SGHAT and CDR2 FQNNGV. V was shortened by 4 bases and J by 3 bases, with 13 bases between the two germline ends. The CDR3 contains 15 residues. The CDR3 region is CASSSQGYYGNTIYF. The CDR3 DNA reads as TGTGCCAGCAGCTCACAGGGTTACTATGGAAACACCATATATTTT. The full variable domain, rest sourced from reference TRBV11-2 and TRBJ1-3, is EAGVAQSPRYKIIEKRQSVAFWCNPISGHATLYWYQQILGQGPKLLIQFQNNGVVDDSQLPKDRFSAERLKGVDSTLKIQPAKLEDSAVYLCASSSQGYYGNTIYFGEGSWLTVV.

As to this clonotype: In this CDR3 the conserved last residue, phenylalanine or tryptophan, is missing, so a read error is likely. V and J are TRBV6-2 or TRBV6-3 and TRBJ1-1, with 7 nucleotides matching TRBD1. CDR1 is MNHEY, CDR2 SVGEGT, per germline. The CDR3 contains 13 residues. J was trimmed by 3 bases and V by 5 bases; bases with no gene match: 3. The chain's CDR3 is CASSHTGDTEAFI. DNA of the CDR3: TGTGCCAGCAGTCATACAGGGGACACTGAAGCTTTCATT.

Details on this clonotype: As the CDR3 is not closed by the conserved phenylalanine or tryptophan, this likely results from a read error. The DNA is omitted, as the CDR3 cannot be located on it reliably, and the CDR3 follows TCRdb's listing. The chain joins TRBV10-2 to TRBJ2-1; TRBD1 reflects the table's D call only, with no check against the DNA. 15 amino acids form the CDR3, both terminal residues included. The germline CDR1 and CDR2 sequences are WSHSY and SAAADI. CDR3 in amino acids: CASSRTGMGHNELFS.

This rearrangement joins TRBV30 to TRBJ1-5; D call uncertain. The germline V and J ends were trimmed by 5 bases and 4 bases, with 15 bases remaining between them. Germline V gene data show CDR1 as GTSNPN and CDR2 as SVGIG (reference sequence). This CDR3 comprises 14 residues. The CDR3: CAWWRRYKNQPQHF. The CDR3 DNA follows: TGTGCCTGGTGGCGCCGGTACAAAAATCAGCCCCAGCATTTT.

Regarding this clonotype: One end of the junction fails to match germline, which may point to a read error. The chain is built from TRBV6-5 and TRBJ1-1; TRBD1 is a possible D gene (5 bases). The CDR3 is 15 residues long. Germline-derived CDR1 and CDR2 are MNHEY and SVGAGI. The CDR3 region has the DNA TGTGCAAGCAGTCAACGCCAGGGATGGGGCGCTGAAGTTTTCTTT. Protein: CASSQRQGWGAEVFF.

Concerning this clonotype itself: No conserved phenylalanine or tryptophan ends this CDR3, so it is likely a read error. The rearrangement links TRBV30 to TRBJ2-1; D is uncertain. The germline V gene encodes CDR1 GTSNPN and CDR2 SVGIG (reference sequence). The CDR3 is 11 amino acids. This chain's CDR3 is CAWCVIYEQFL. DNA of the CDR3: TGTGCCTGGTGTGTAATATATGAGCAGTTCTTA.

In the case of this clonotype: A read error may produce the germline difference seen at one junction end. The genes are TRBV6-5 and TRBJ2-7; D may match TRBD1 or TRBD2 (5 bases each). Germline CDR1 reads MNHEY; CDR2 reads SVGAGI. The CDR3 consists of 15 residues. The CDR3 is CASYGKNGTPNERYF. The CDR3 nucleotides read TGTGCCAGTTACGGGAAGAATGGGACCCCCAACGAGCGGTACTTC.

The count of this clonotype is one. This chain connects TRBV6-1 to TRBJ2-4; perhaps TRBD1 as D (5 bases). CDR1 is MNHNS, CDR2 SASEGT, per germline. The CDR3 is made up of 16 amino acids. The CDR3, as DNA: TGTGCTAGAAGTGAATCGACAGTTCTCTACAAAAACATTCAGTACTTC. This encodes CARSESTVLYKNIQYF.

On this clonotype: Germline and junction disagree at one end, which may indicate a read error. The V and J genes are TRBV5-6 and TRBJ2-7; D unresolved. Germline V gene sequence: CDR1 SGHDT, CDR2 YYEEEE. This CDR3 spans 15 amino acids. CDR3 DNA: TGCGCCAGCAGCTTGGGTCGATTAATAGGGAAAGAGCAGTACTTC. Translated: CASSLGRLIGKEQYF.

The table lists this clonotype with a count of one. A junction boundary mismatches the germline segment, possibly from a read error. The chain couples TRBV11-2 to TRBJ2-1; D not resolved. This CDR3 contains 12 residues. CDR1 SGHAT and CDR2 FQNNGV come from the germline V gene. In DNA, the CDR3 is TGTCCCAGCAGCTCCTCGTATTTGAATCTGTTTTTC. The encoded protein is CPSSSSYLNLFF.

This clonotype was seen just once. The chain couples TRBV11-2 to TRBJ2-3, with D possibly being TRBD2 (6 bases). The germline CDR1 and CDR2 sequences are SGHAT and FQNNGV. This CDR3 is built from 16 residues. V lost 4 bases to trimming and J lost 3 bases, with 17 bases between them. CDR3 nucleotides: TGTGCCAGCAGCTCGTGGTGCAAGCTAGCGACAGATACGCAGTATTTT. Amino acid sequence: CASSSWCKLATDTQYF.